This TCR beta chain was sequenced in a study of identical twins. Regarding the study as a whole: Conclusions relied on cross-sectional statistical analysis, not following the same donors.

Trimming cost V 5 bases and J 2 bases, with 14 bases left between them. CDR1 is SGHRS, CDR2 YFSETQ, per germline. The length of the CDR3 is 14 residues. As to this clonotype: Its target is unknown.

TCRdb passed the 5' RACE reads through MiXCR, listing each CDR3 protein once. The repertoire consists of some 250,000 distinct CDR3 sequences, with approximately 7.1% occurring once and the leading ten covering roughly 14%. This same sample was also part of a study on T cells expressing NK-cell markers.

This TCR was sampled from a young woman in good health. The sequencing sample was made of CD8+ T cells sorted from blood. This chain joins TRBV5-1 and TRBJ2-7, with D tentatively TRBD1 or TRBD2 (6 bases each). The CDR3 DNA follows: TGCGCCAGCAGGTTCTCCGGGGGCGCCTACGAGCAGTACTTC. Its protein is CASRFSGGAYEQYF. Filled out from reference TRBV5-1 and TRBJ2-7, the complete variable domain reads KAGVTQTPRYLIKTRGQQVTLSCSPISGHRSVSWYQQTPGQGLQFLFEYFSETQRNKGNFPGRFSGRQFSNSRSEMNVSTLELGDSALYLCASRFSGGAYEQYFGPGTRLTVT.